This T cell receptor beta chain was obtained from a study of shared clonotypes between healthy human individuals. The overall study: Every donor yielded three CD4 naive, three CD4 memory, two CD8 naive and one CD8 memory plate.

Only Caucasian adults living in Nashville, Tennessee made up the donor group. Study-wide results and limits: As a rule, naive subsets had a larger estimated richness than memory subsets.

Profiling relied on immunoSEQ multiplex PCR, and the TCRdb table lists in-frame clones only, not all of them. The sample records 950,000 to 1,100,000 clones, around 82% being singletons. In regard to this clone: What it binds is unknown.

V shed 7 bases, J shed 5 bases, and the junction held 14 bases outside the gene matches. The CDR3 covers 15 residues. The germline V gene encodes CDR1 SEHNR and CDR2 FQNEAQ (reference sequence). The receptor was isolated from a young man in good health. Some clones in this sample may be carry-over from other donors' samples. V usage is TRBV7-9 and J usage is TRBJ2-7; 7 bases fit TRBD1. Sequencing was done on a sample of memory CD4+ T cells from PBMCs. Noted subset: CD45RA-negative fraction. CDR3: CASTPGLEDRNEQYF. For the CDR3, the DNA is TGTGCCAGCACCCCGGGGTTGGAGGACAGGAACGAGCAGTACTTC.